Each of the 13 T cell receptor beta chains below was sequenced from the same sample in a study of blood T cells in healthy people across ages. Together with a sample-barcoded 5' primer, a J-beta primer mix was included in a second PCR lasting roughly 6 to 12 cycles. TCRdb re-called the 5' RACE reads through MiXCR, storing one row per CDR3 protein. Among about 600,000 distinct CDR3 sequences listed, around 48% were seen once. Sequenced: blood. The receptors here all came from an older man in good health.

The V call is TRBV2, the J call TRBJ2-2, with 7 nucleotides matching TRBD1. With 5 bases clipped from V and 3 bases from J, the junction kept 12 bases outside the gene matches. The length of the CDR3 is 17 residues. The germline CDR1 and CDR2 sequences are SNHLY and FYNNEI. Written as DNA, the CDR3 is TGTGCCAGCAGTCCCACCGAAGGGACAGCCTACACCGGGGAGCTGTTTTTT. Protein sequence: CASSPTEGTAYTGELFF. Full variable domain (rest looked up from reference TRBV2 and TRBJ2-2): EPEVTQTPSHQVTQMGQEVILRCVPISNHLYFYWYRQILGQKVEFLVSFYNNEISEKSEIFDDQFSVERPDGSNFTLKIRSTKLEDSAMYFCASSPTEGTAYTGELFFGEGSRLTVL.

This clonotype appeared a few times. The gene calls are TRBV29-1 and TRBJ2-1; 8 nucleotides agree with TRBD1. In germline, CDR1 is SQVTM, CDR2 ANQGSEA. The CDR3 runs to 11 residues. The trim removed 6 bases at V and 10 bases at J, leaving 5 bases unmatched. CDR3 sequence: CSVFRGREQFF. In DNA, the CDR3 is TGCAGCGTCTTCAGGGGGCGAGAGCAGTTCTTC.

Notes on this clonotype: A much larger clone lies a single base off, so this may be a read error. V usage is TRBV7-9 and J usage is TRBJ1-2, with D possibly TRBD1 on 6 matching bases. The CDR3 loop spans 14 amino acids. Trimming took off 5 bases at V and 3 bases at J, with 13 bases between the two ends. Germline CDR1 and CDR2: SEHNR and FQNEAQ (reference sequence). Here the CDR3 DNA reads TGTGCCAGCAGCCCTGGACAGTCGGACTATGGCTACACCTTC. As protein: CASSPGQSDYGYTF.

A few counts support this clonotype. The chain carries TRBV5-1 and TRBJ2-7; 9 bases map to TRBD1. V lost 5 bases to trimming and J lost 3 bases; unmatched junction nucleotides: 9. Germline V gives CDR1 SGHRS, CDR2 YFSETQ. The CDR3 totals 15 residues. As DNA, the CDR3 is TGCGCCAGCAGAGCGACAGGGGGGTTCATCTACGAGCAGTACTTC. Amino acid sequence: CASRATGGFIYEQYF.

As to this clonotype: Germline is not matched at one junction end, which may reflect a read error. The chain recombines TRBV4-2 with TRBJ2-5; the D gene is possibly TRBD1 (6 bases). The CDR3 spans 16 residues. Germline lookup yields CDR1 LGHNA and CDR2 YNFKEQ. The DNA of the CDR3 is TGTGCCAGCAGCCAAGCGATCCAGGGGCCGCAAGAGACCCGGTACTTC. Protein: CASSQAIQGPQETRYF.

The genes are TRBV7-2 and TRBJ2-3, with TRBD2 identical over 7 bases. The germline gives CDR1 SGHTA, CDR2 FQGNSA. V trimming: 2 bases; J trimming: 2 bases; junction bases outside the gene matches: 7. The CDR3 is 16 amino acids. This CDR3 reads CASSLRIAGYTDTQYF. In DNA, the CDR3 is TGTGCCAGCAGCTTAAGGATAGCGGGCTACACAGATACGCAGTATTTT. The entire variable domain, with the rest obtained from reference TRBV7-2 and TRBJ2-3, is as follows: GAGVSQSPSNKVTEKGKDVELRCDPISGHTALYWYRQSLGQGLEFLIYFQGNSAPDKSGLPSDRFSAERTGGSVSTLTIQRTQQEDSAVYLCASSLRIAGYTDTQYFGPGTRLTVL.

The rearrangement joins TRBV20-1 to TRBJ1-1, with D maybe TRBD1 (5 bases). Trimming removed 2 bases from V and 2 bases from J, with 9 bases in between. The CDR3 is made up of 13 amino acids. Germline V gene lookup returns CDR1 DFQATT and CDR2 SNEGSKA (reference sequence). The CDR3, as DNA: TGCAGTGCTAGACGAAGGGGAAACACTGAAGCTTTCTTT. Translation: CSARRRGNTEAFF.

The sample holds many counts of this clonotype. The V gene is TRBV20-1, the J gene TRBJ1-5, with 10 bases matching TRBD1. CDR3 length: 13 amino acids. From germline, CDR1 is DFQATT and CDR2 SNEGSKA (reference sequence). The junction had 3 bases not matched to a gene; V was cut back by 6 bases and J by 4 bases. The CDR3 is CSARTGGNQPQHF. CDR3 coding DNA: TGCAGTGCCCGGACAGGGGGTAATCAGCCCCAGCATTTT.

To note about this clonotype: A much larger clone is a single base away; this may be a read error. The chain links TRBV6-5 to TRBJ2-1; D is perhaps TRBD1 (6 bases). With the DNA end fitting TRBJ2-7 better, the J assignment may be wrong. The CDR3 is 14 residues long. Germline CDR1 and CDR2: MNHEY and SVGAGI. CDR3 protein: CTSSASGHSYEQYF. The CDR3 region has the DNA TGTACCAGCAGTGCCTCGGGACACTCCTACGAGCAGTACTTC.

This clonotype appeared a few times. This rearrangement joins TRBV27 to TRBJ1-2; D remains unclear. V gave up 5 bases and J gave up 2 bases, with 15 bases separating them. Germline loops: CDR1 MNHEY, CDR2 SMNVEV (reference sequence). The CDR3 extends over 15 amino acids. CDR3: CASSPRTEANYGYTF. The DNA of the CDR3 is TGTGCCAGCAGTCCCCGGACCGAGGCGAACTATGGCTACACCTTC.

J is TRBJ2-1 and V is TRBV20-1; 9 nucleotides match TRBD2. The CDR3 spans 15 residues. Germline-derived CDR1 and CDR2 are DFQATT and SNEGSKA (reference sequence). Trimming cost V 6 bases and J 7 bases; bases outside gene matches: 13. CDR3 amino acids: CSANPLAGAKNEQFF. CDR3 coding DNA: TGCAGTGCAAACCCATTAGCGGGAGCAAAAAATGAGCAGTTCTTC.

Regarding this clonotype: With a much larger clone just one base away, this may be a read error. Here the CDR3 reads CASSQAGTGITNEQYF. For the CDR3, the DNA is TGCGCCAGCAGCCAGGCCGGGACAGGAATAACCAATGAGCAGTACTTC. The chain is built from TRBV4-3 and TRBJ2-5; 8 bases match TRBD1. The junction had 17 bases not matched to a gene; V was cut back by 3 bases and J by 11 bases. The CDR3 totals 16 residues. Per the germline V gene, CDR1 is LGHNA and CDR2 is YSLEER.

This chain connects TRBV7-2 to TRBJ1-2, with D uncertain. Germline V gives CDR1 SGHTA, CDR2 FQGNSA. CDR3 length: 14 residues. Trimming took off 5 bases at V and 3 bases at J, with 13 bases between the two ends. The CDR3 protein is CASSPPWRDYGYTF. In nucleotides, the CDR3 is TGTGCCAGCAGCCCACCGTGGAGGGACTATGGCTACACCTTC.